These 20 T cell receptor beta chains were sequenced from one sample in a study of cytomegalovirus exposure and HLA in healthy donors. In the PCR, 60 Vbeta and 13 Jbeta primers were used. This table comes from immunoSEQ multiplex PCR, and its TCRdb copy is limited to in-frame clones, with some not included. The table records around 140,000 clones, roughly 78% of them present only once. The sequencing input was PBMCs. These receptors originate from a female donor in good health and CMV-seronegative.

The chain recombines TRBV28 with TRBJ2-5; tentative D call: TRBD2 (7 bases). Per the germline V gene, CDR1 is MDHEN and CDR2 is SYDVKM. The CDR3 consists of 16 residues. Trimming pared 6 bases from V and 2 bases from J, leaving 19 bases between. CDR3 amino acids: CASSPAGRGGQETQYF. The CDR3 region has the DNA TGTGCCAGCAGCCCCGCGGGAAGGGGGGGACAAGAGACCCAGTACTTC.

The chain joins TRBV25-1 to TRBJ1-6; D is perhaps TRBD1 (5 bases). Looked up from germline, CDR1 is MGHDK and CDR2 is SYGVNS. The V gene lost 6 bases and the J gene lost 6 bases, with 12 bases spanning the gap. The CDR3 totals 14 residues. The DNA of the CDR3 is TGTGCCAGCAGACAATCAGGGATTAATTCACCCCTCCACTTT. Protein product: CASRQSGINSPLHF.

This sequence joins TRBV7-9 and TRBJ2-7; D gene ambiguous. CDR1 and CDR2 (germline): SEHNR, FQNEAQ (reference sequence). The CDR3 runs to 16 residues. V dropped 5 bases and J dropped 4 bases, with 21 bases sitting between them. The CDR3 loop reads CASSHGPRKPTYEQYF. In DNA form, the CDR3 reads TGTGCCAGCAGCCACGGCCCCCGGAAACCGACTTACGAGCAGTACTTC.

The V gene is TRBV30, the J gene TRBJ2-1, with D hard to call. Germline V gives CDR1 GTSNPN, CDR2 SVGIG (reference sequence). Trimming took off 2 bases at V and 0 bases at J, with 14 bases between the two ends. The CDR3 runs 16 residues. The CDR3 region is CAWSRTGWSSYNEQFF. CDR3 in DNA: TGTGCCTGGAGTCGTACTGGGTGGAGCTCCTACAATGAGCAGTTCTTC.

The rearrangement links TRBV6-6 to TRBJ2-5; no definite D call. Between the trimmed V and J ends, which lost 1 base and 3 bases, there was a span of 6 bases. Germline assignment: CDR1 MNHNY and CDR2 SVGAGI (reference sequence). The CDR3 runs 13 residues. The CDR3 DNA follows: TGTGCCAGCAGTTACTGGAGCAAAGAGACCCAGTACTTC. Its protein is CASSYWSKETQYF.

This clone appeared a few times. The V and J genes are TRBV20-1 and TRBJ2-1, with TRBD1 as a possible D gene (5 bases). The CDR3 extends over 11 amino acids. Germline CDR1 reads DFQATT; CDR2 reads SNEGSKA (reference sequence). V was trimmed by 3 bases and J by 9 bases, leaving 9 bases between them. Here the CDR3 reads CSASWTTEQFF. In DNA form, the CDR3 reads TGCAGTGCTAGTTGGACAACTGAGCAGTTCTTC.

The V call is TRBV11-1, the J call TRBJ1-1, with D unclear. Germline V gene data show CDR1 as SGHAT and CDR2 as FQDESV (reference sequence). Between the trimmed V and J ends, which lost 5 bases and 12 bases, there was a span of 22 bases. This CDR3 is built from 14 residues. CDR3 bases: TGTGCCAGCAGCCGACTCGGGGTCATGATGGAGACTTTCTTT. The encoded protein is CASSRLGVMMETFF.

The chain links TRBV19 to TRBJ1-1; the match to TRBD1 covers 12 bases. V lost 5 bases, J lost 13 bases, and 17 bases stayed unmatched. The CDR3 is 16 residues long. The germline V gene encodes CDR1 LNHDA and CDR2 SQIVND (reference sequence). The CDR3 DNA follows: TGTGCCAGTAGTGCATTTTCGGCCGGGACAGGGGGCGACGTTTTCTTT. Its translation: CASSAFSAGTGGDVFF.

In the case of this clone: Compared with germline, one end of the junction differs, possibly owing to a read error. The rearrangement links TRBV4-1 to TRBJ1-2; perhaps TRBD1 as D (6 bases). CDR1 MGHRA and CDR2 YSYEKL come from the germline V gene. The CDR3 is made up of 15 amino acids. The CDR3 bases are TGCGCCAGCAGCCAGAGCTTCGGACAGAACTATGGCTACCCCTTC. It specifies CASSQSFGQNYGYPF.

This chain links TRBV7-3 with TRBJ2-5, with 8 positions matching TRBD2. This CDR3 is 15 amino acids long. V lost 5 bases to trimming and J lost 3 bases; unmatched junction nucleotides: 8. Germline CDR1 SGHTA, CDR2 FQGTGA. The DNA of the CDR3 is TGTGCCAGCAGCCAAACCGGGACTAGTAAAGAGACCCAGTACTTC. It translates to CASSQTGTSKETQYF.

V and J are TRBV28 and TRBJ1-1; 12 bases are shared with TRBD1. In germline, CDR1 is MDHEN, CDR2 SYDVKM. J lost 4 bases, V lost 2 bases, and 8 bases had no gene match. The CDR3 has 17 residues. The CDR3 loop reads CASSLPGQGASGTEAFF. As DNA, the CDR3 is TGTGCCAGCAGTTTACCGGGACAGGGGGCCTCTGGCACTGAAGCTTTCTTT.

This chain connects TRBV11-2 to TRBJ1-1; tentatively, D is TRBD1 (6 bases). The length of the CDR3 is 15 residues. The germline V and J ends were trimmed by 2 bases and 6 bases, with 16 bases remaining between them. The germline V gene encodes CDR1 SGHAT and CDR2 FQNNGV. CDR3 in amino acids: CASSLYQGSPAEAFF. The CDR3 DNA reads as TGTGCCAGCAGCTTATACCAGGGGTCGCCGGCTGAAGCTTTCTTT.

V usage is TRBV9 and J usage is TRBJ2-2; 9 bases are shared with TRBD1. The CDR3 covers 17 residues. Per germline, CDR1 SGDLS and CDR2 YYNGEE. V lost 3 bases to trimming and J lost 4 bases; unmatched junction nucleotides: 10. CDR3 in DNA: TGTGCCAGCAGCGCCCGAGATATGACAGGGGGCACCGGGGAGCTGTTTTTT. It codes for CASSARDMTGGTGELFF.

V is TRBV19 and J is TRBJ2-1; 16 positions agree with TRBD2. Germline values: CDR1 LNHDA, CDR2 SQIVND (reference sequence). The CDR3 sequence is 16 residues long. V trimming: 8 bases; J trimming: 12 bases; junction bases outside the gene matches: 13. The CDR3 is CASLGLAGGRYRGQFF. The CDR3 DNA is TGTGCCAGTTTGGGACTAGCGGGGGGGCGTTACAGGGGGCAGTTCTTC.

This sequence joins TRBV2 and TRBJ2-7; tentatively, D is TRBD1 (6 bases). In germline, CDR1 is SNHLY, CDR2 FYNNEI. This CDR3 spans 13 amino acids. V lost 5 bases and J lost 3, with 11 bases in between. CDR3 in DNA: TGTGCCAGCAGTAGTCAGGGGAACTACGAGCAGTACTTC. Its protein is CASSSQGNYEQYF.

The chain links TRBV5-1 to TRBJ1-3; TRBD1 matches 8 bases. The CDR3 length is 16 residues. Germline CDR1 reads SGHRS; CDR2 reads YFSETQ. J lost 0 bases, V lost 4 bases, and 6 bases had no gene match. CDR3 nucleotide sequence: TGCGCCAGCAGCCCTGGACAGGGAAGCTCTGGAAACACCATATATTTT. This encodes CASSPGQGSSGNTIYF.

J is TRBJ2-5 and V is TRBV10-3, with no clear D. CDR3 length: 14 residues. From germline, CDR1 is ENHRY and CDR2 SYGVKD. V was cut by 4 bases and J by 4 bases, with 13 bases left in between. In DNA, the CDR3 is TGTGCCATCAGTGCGCCAGGCTCACGAGAGACCCAGTACTTC. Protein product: CAISAPGSRETQYF.

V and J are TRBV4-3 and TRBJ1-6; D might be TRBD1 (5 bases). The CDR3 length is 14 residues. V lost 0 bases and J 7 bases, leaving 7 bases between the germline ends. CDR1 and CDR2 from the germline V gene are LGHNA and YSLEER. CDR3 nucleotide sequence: TGCGCCAGCAGCCAAGACCAGGGAAATTCACCCCTCCACTTT. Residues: CASSQDQGNSPLHF.

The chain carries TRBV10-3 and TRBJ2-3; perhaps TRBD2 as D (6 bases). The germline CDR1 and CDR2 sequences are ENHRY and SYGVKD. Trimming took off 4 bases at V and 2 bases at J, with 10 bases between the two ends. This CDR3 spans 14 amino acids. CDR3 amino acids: CAISVRGATDTQYF. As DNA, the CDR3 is TGTGCCATCAGTGTGCGGGGCGCCACAGATACGCAGTATTTT.

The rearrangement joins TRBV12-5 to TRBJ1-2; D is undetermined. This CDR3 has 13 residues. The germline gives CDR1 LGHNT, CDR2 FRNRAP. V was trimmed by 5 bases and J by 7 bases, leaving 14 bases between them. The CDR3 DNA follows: TGTGCTAGTGGTCCCGGGAAACACCGTGGCTACACCTTC. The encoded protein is CASGPGKHRGYTF.